This T cell receptor beta chain appears in the sequencing data of a study of graft-versus-host responses after intestinal transplantation. The overall study: Recipients obtained multivisceral, liver-intestinal, or isolated intestinal transplants. Anti-thymocyte globulin was used for induction in all recipients, who then took tacrolimus and steroids for about 3 years. General study results and limits: Recipient marrow showed GvH clones, some seen first in ileum or blood. In patients with graft-donor T cell macrochimerism, allograft graft-versus-host to host-versus-graft clonal ratios were high.

As concerns this clone: Its antigen is as yet unknown.

Clones were read by immunoSEQ multiplex PCR, and TCRdb kept only the in-frame ones, dropping some. The table records roughly 19,000 clones, approximately 70% of them present only once. Germline V gene sequence: CDR1 MGHRA, CDR2 YSYEKL. This CDR3 spans 16 amino acids. J was trimmed by 1 base and V by 1 base; bases with no gene match: 3. Grafts had their tissue processed, releasing intraepithelial and lamina propria lymphocytes. The rearrangement uses TRBV4-1 and TRBJ2-7, with 11 bases aligning to TRBD2. The receptor comes from a human patient who received an intestinal transplant, so some T cells may come from the graft donor. The sample was ileum tissue, taken roughly 21 days after intestinal transplant. CDR3 sequence (DNA): TGCGCCAGCAGCCAAGTGATAGCGGGAGGGTCCTACGAGCAGTACTTC. This sequence encodes CASSQVIAGGSYEQYF.